Described below is a single TCR beta chain sequence and its context. This clonotype has only a few counts. Its antigen specificity is not known. Base quality data are lacking; no much larger clone is found one base away. Its CDR3 holds 14 amino acids, cysteine through phenylalanine. The entry retains the CDR3 DNA only, 42 bases that are in frame from base 1. Trimming removed 1 base from V and 2 bases from J, leaving 10 bases between the germline ends. For CDR1 and CDR2, the germline V gene (reference sequence) lists DFQATT and SNEGSKA. The sample is drawn from a study of blood T cells in healthy people across ages (dated by TCRdb to between 2015 and 2016). In terms of the full investigation: Template switching captured roughly one uniquely barcoded TCR beta cDNA molecule per two T cells in model experiments. Age-related changes in TCR beta repertoire diversity were measured in the study by deep sequencing normalized with unique cDNA molecular identifiers. Four age groups were formed from the donors: young (average roughly 15 years), middle-aged (approximately 39), aged (about 68) and long-lived (more than 75). Donors of different ages were randomly distributed across sequencing lanes to avoid experimental bias. For two donors (one aged 18 to 30 and one aged 80 or older), the study analyzed two additional independent replicas of 1 million unique cDNA reads from the same blood draw. The paper's findings and limits, for the study overall: The long-lived group showed more naive CD4+ T cells, fewer expanded clones and increased TCR diversity than the aged group, suggesting age selection. Observed TCR beta diversity per million T cells fell roughly linearly with age, and a significant reduction was already apparent by age roughly 40. There was a strong correlation between observed TCR beta diversity and the percentage of naive T cells measured by flow cytometry. Bulk unsorted PBMC profiling prevented conclusive comparison of naive and antigen-experienced compartments. Because the CMV infection status of the donors was unknown, age-related changes in expanded clonotypes may potentially have been confounded. Total diversity estimates from one million sequenced T cells were considered lower bounds and underestimates.

Systemically healthy Caucasian individuals from Russia, 35 to 40 in total and aged roughly 6 to 90 years, were included as donors. Each donor gave ten milliliters of peripheral blood, collected into EDTA-treated Vacutainer tubes. Ficoll-Paque density-gradient centrifugation was used to isolate PBMCs, with at least 6 million per sample. Trizol reagent was used to extract total RNA from the PBMCs, yielding at least 5.5 micrograms per sample. For every donor, an aliquot of PBMCs went through flow cytometry to measure the percentages of naive CD45RAhigh/CD27high T cells. The library was obtained by 5' RACE. Sequencing was performed on an Illumina HiSeq 2500. A second about 7 to 11 cycle PCR used a sample-barcoded 5' primer and a J-beta primer mix. A template-switch 5' adaptor carrying 12 random nucleotides introduced a unique molecular identifier onto each TCR beta cDNA molecule. Each sample yielded at least 2.5 million CDR3-containing paired-end reads. The Mint cDNA synthesis kit, primed by a TRBC-specific oligonucleotide, was used to synthesize first-strand cDNA from all RNA. After uracil-DNA glycosylase treatment, a first 18-cycle PCR used universal primers M1SS and BC2_uni_R on all cDNA. Regarding the original processing steps: For normalization, 1 million high-quality reads were randomly selected from each sample, with every read carrying a distinct molecular identifier. Reads with shared molecular identifiers were discarded instead of being binned into consensus sequences. MiTCR, with a Q25 quality threshold and the strictest error-elimination algorithm, was used for CDR3 identification, clonotype clustering and error correction. A nonparametric unseen species model with Euler transformation was used to estimate lower-bound total TCR beta diversity. The public reads were quality trimmed at Q25 with fastp and then assembled into clones with MiXCR by TCRdb, keeping productive beta chains. Each entry merges the rows of one CDR3 protein and shows their most common DNA and genes. These V and J calls originate from TCRdb's pipeline instead of the authors' own analysis. This sample has roughly 900,000 distinct CDR3 sequences in its table, and around 49% of those were observed once. Of the sample, 13% falls within the top ten clones.

This receptor was obtained from a young man in good health. Here the chain combines TRBV20-1 and TRBJ2-3; a confident D gene designation cannot be given. Input material: blood. The CDR3 protein sequence reads: CSARAPENTDTQYF. The DNA is TGCAGTGCTAGAGCCCCCGAGAACACAGATACGCAGTATTTT.